This entry is about one TCR beta chain. Its antigen remains unidentified. TCRdb reprocessed the reads with MiXCR, giving one entry per CDR3 protein. The sample consists of 630,000 or so distinct CDR3 sequences, about 24% of them appearing once. The sample comes from a study of T cell repertoires in cytomegalovirus infection. For the study at large: Indicated by public TCR beta signatures were CMV infection and matching HLA type.

Study results and limitations: Public TCR beta family frequency separated CMV-and-HLA carriers, including in an independent cohort. There were HLA-C-restricted CMV-specific TCR beta clonotypes dominating the ex vivo response.

Germline CDR1 and CDR2: SGHVS and FNYEAQ. With 5 bases removed from V and 8 bases from J, the gap between germline ends came to 16 bases. CDR3 length: 14 residues. Sequencing was carried out using CD8+ T cells from PBMCs. The TCR comes from a human donor in good health (CMV status not recorded). Some clones in this sample may be carry-over from other donors' samples. The chain uses TRBV7-6 and TRBJ2-1, with D possibly TRBD1 on 5 matching bases. CDR3 coding DNA: TGTGCCAGCAGCCCCAGAGCAGGGATGGATGAGCAGTTCTTC. Protein sequence: CASSPRAGMDEQFF. The complete variable domain, with remaining parts taken from reference TRBV7-6 and TRBJ2-1, reads GAGVSQSPRYKVTKRGQDVALRCDPISGHVSLYWYRQALGQGPEFLTYFNYEAQQDKSGLPNDRFSAERPEGSISTLTIQRTEQRDSAMYRCASSPRAGMDEQFFGPGTRLTVL.